The clone carrying this TCR beta chain has at least ten counts. Its antigen is not identified. The entry originates in a study of T-cell reconstitution after alpha-beta-depleted transplantation in children. Preparation of the TCRbeta library used unique molecular identifiers. One entry per CDR3 protein, called by TCRdb with MiXCR from the PCR reads. The sample has fewer than 700,000 distinct CDR3 sequences; approximately 12% are singletons. This CDR3 contains 16 residues. The V gene's germline CDR1 is DFQATT and CDR2 SNEGSKA (reference sequence). V trimming: 6 bases; J trimming: 2 bases; junction bases outside the gene matches: 11. Study findings and constraints: From surviving recipient T cells and thymic progenitors came the high day-60 TCRbeta diversity observed in some patients. Expanded clones from the graft, numbering several hundred, reportedly supplied alpha-beta T cells about two months after transplant. Diversity and T-cell counts at one year after transplant derived mostly from new T cells.

The J gene is TRBJ2-2, the V gene TRBV20-1; 8 bases align to TRBD2. The sequencing used PBMCs, mostly from graft donor cells, collected 360 days after TCRalphabeta/CD19-depleted stem cell transplant. The receptor comes from a male patient under 18 who had a stem cell transplant for acute myeloid leukemia, so the T cells may come from the graft donor. The CDR3 spells CSARGLAGLNTGELFF. For the CDR3, the DNA is TGCAGTGCCCGCGGGCTAGCGGGTCTTAACACCGGGGAGCTGTTTTTT.